The text below deals with one T cell receptor (beta chain). With V trimmed by 1 base and J by 6 bases, 11 bases remained unmatched. This CDR3 is built from 17 residues. The germline V gene has CDR1 SGDLS and CDR2 YYNGEE. In the original analysis: Using reference gene primer amplification, nucleated cell counts were estimated. Sequencing used immunoSEQ multiplex PCR; TCRdb keeps in-frame clones, though not all of them. From that table come the V and J calls and clone size; the DNA was used to work out D and trimming. The table lists under 350,000 clones, more than 85% of them singletons. The sample originates from a study of blood T cell repertoires in COVID-19. About the study: The study drew acute and convalescent COVID-19 samples from the United States, Italy and Spain. Sources were T cells, B-cell-depleted T cells, or PBMCs; the material itself was cDNA or gDNA.

The chain combines TRBV9 with TRBJ2-2; TRBD1 matches at 8 bases. This TCR was sampled from a man aged 35 to 55 with acute or convalescent COVID-19. Sample: peripheral blood. CDR3 nucleotide sequence: TGTGCCAGCAGCGTAAACCCGAGACAGGGGCTGGCCGGGGAGCTGTTTTTT. This gives the protein CASSVNPRQGLAGELFF.